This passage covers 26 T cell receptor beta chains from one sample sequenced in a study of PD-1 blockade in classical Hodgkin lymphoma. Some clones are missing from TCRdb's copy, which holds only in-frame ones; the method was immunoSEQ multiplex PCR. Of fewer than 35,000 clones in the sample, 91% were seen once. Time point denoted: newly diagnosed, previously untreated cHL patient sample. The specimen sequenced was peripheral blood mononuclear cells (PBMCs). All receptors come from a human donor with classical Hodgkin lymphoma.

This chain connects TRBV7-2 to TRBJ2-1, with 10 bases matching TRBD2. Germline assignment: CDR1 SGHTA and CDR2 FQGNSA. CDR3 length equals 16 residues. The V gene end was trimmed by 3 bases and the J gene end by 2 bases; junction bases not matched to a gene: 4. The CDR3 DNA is TGTGCCAGCAGCTTCCAACTAGCGGGACCCTACAATGAGCAGTTCTTC. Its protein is CASSFQLAGPYNEQFF. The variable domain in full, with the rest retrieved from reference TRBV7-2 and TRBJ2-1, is GAGVSQSPSNKVTEKGKDVELRCDPISGHTALYWYRQSLGQGLEFLIYFQGNSAPDKSGLPSDRFSAERTGGSVSTLTIQRTQQEDSAVYLCASSFQLAGPYNEQFFGPGTRLTVL.

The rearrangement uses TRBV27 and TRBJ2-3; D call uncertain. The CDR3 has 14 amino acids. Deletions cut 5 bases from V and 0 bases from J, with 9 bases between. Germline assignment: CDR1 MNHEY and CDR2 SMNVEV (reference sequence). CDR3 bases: TGTGCCAGCAGTCCACGACCTAGCACAGATACGCAGTATTTT. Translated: CASSPRPSTDTQYF.

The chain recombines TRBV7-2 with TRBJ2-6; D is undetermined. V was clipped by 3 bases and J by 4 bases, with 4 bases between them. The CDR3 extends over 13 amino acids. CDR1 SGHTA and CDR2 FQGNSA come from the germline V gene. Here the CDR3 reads CASSLAGANVLTF. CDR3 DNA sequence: TGTGCCAGCAGCTTGGCCGGGGCCAACGTCCTGACTTTC.

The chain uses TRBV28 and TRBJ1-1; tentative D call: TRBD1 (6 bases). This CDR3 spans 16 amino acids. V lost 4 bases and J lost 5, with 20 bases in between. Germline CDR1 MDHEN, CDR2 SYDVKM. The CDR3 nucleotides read TGTGCCAGCAGTTGGGGTGGGGGGCGCTGGGGGACTGAAGCTTTCTTT. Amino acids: CASSWGGGRWGTEAFF.

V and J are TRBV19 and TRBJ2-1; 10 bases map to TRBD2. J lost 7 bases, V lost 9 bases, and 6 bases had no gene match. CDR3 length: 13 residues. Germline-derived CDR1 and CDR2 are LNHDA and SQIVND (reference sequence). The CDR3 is CARIGLAENEQFF. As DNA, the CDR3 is TGTGCCAGAATAGGACTAGCGGAAAATGAGCAGTTCTTC. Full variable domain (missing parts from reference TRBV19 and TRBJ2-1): DGGITQSPKYLFRKEGQNVTLSCEQNLNHDAMYWYRQDPGQGLRLIYYSQIVNDFQKGDIAEGYSVSREKKESFPLTVTSAQKNPTAFYLCARIGLAENEQFFGPGTRLTVL.

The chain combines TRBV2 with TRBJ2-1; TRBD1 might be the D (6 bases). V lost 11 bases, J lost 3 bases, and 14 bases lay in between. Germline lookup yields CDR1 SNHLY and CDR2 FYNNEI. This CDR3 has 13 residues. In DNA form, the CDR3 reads TGTGCCGGCCGGGACAATCTCTACAATGAGCAGTTCTTC. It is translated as CAGRDNLYNEQFF.

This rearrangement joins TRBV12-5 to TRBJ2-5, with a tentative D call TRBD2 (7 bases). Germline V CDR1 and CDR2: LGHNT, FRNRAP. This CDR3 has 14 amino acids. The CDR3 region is CACAEGGREETQYF. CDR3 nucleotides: TGTGCCTGTGCGGAGGGGGGGCGCGAGGAGACCCAGTACTTC. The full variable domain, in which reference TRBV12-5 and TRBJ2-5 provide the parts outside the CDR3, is DARVTQTPRHKVTEMGQEVTMRCQPILGHNTVFWYRQTMMQGLELLAYFRNRAPLDDSGMPKDRFSAEMPDATLATLKIQPSEPRDSAVYFCACAEGGREETQYFGPGTRLLVL.

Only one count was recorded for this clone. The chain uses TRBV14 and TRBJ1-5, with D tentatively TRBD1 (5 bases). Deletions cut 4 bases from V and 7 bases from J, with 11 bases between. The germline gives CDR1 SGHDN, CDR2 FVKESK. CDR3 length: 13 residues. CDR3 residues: CASSLGGGQPQHF. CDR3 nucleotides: TGTGCCAGCAGCCTGGGGGGTGGCCAGCCCCAGCATTTT.

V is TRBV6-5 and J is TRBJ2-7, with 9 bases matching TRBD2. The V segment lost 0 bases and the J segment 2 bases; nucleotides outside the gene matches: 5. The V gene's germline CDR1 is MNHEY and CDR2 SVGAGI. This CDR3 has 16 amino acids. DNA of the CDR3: TGTGCCAGCAGTTACTCGAGGTTAGCGGGGGCCTACGAGCAGTACTTC. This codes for CASSYSRLAGAYEQYF.

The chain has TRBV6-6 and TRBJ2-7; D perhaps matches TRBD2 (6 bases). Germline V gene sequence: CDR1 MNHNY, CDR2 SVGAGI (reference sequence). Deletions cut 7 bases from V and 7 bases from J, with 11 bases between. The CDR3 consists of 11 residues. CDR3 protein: CASKASGEQYF. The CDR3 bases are TGTGCCAGCAAGGCCAGCGGGGAGCAGTACTTC.

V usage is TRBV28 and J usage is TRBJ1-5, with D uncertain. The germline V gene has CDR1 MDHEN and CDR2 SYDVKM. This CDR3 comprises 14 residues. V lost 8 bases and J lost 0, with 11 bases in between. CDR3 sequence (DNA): TGTGCCAGCGCTCTTCCGGTTAGCAATCAGCCCCAGCATTTT. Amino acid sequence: CASALPVSNQPQHF.

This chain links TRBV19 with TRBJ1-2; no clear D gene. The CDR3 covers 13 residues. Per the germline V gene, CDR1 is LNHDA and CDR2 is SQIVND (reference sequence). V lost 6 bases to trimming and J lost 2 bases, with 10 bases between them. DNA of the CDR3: TGTGCCAGTAGGGCCACCAGCAACTATGGCTACACCTTC. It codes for CASRATSNYGYTF.

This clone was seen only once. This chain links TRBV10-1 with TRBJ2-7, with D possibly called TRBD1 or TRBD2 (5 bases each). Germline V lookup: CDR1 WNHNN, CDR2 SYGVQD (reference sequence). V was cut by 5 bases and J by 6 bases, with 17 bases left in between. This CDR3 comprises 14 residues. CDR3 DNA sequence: TGCGCCAGCAGTTCCGGGACCGATCCATTCGAGCAGTACTTC. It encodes CASSSGTDPFEQYF.

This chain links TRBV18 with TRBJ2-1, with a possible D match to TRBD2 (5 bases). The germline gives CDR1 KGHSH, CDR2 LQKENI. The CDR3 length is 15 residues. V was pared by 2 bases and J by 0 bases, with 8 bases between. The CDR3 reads CASSPGGSSYNEQFF. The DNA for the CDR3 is TGTGCCAGCTCACCAGGAGGAAGCTCCTACAATGAGCAGTTCTTC. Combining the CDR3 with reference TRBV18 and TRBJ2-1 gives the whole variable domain NAGVMQNPRHLVRRRGQEARLRCSPMKGHSHVYWYRQLPEEGLKFMVYLQKENIIDESGMPKERFSAEFPKEGPSILRIQQVVRGDSAAYFCASSPGGSSYNEQFFGPGTRLTVL.

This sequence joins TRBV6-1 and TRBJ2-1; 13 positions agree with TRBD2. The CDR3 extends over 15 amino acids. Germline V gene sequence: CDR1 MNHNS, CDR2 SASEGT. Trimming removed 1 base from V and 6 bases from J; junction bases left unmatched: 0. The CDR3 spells CASSEGLAGGNEQFF. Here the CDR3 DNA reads TGTGCCAGCAGTGAAGGACTAGCGGGAGGCAATGAGCAGTTCTTC.

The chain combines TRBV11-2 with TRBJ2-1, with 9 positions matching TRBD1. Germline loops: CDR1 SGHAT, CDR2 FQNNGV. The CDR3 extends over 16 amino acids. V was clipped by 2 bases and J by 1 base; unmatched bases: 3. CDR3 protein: CASSLLGTGSYNEQFF. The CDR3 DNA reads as TGTGCCAGCAGCTTACTAGGGACAGGGTCCTACAATGAGCAGTTCTTC.

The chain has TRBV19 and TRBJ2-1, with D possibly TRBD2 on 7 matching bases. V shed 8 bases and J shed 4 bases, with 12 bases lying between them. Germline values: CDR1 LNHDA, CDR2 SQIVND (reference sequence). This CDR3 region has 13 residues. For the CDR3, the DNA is TGTGCCAGTGAGGGGAGGGGGTACAATGAGCAGTTCTTC. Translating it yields CASEGRGYNEQFF.

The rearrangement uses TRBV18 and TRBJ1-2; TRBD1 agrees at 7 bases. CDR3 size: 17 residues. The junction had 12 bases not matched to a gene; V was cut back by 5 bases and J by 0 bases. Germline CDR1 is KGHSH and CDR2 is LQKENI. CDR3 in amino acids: CASSFRQGEVANYGYTF. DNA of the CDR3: TGTGCCAGCTCATTCCGCCAGGGGGAGGTTGCTAACTATGGCTACACCTTC.

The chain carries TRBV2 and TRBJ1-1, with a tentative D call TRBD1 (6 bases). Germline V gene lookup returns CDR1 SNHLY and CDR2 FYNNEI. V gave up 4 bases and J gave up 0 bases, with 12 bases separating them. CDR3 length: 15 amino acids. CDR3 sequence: CASSVQGHLNTEAFF. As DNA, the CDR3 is TGTGCCAGCAGTGTACAGGGACACTTGAACACTGAAGCTTTCTTT.

CDR3 sequence (DNA): TGTGCCAGCAGCGAGCGGACTAGCGGGACCACAAGTGAGCAGTTCTTC. It encodes CASSERTSGTTSEQFF. The chain employs TRBV9 and TRBJ2-1, with 12 bases lining up with TRBD2. Germline loops: CDR1 SGDLS, CDR2 YYNGEE. J gave up 9 bases and V 3 bases, and 10 bases lay outside the gene matches. This CDR3 spans 16 amino acids.

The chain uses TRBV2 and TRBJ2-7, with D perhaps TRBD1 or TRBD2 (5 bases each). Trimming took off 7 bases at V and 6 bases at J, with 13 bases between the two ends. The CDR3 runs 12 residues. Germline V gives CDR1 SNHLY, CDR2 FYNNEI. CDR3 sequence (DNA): TGTGCCAGCACCCTAGGGGCGGGCGAGCAGTACTTC. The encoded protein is CASTLGAGEQYF.

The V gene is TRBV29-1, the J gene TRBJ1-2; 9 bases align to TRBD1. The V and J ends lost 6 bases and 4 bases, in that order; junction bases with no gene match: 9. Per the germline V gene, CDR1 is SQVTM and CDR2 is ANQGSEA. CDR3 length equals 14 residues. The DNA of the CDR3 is TGCAGCGTACACTGGACAGGGGAAATCTATGGCTACACCTTC. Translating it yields CSVHWTGEIYGYTF.

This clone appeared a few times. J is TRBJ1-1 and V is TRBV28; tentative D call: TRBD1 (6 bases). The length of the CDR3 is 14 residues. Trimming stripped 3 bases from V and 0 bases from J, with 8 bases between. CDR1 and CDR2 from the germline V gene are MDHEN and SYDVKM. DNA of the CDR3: TGTGCCAGCAGTTTGGGGGGCATGAACACTGAAGCTTTCTTT. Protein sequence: CASSLGGMNTEAFF.

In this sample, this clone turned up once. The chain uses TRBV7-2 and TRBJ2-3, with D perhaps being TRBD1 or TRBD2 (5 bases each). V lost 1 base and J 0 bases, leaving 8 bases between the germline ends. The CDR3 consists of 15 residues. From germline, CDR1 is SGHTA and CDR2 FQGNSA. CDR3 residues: CASSLVGDSTDTQYF. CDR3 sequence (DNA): TGTGCCAGCAGCTTAGTCGGGGACAGCACAGATACGCAGTATTTT.

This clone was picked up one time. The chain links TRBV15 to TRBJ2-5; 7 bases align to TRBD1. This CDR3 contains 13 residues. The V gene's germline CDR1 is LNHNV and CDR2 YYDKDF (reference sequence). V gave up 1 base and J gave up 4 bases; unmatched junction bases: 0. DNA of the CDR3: TGTGCCACCAGCAGAGGACAGGGAGAGACCCAGTACTTC. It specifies CATSRGQGETQYF.

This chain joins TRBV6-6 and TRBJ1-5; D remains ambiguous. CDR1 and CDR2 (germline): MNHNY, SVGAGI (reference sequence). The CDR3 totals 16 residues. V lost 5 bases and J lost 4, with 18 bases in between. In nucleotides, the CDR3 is TGTGCCAGCAGTCCTCGCGGGTCGCGGATTAATCAGCCCCAGCATTTT. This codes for CASSPRGSRINQPQHF.